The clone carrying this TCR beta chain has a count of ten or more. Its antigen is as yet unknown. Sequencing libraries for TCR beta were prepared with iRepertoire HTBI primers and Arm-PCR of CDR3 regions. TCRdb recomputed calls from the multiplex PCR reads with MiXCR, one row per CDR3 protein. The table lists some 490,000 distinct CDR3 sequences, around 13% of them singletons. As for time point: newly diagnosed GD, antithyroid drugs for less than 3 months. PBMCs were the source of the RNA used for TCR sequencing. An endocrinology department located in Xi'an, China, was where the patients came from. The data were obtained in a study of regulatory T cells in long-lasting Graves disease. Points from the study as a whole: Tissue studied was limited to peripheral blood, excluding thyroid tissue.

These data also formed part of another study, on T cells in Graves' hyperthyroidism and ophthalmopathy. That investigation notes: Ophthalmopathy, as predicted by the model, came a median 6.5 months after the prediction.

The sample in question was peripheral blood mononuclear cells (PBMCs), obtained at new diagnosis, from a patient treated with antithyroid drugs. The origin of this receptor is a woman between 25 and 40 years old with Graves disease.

The DNA of the CDR3 is TGTGCCACCAGTGATTTGCTTGGGGGCAATGAGCAGTTCTTC. This translates into CATSDLLGGNEQFF. The genes are TRBV24-1 and TRBJ2-1; either TRBD1 or TRBD2 may fit D (5 bases each). V dropped 0 bases and J dropped 6 bases, with 8 bases sitting between them. The germline V gene has CDR1 KGHDR and CDR2 SFDVKD. This CDR3 is 14 amino acids long.